The next 10 T cell receptor beta chains were all read from a single sample in a study of PD-L1 blockade in urothelial cancer. Clones were sequenced by immunoSEQ multiplex PCR, and TCRdb holds only the in-frame ones, with some missing. The table has 60,000 or so clones, about 86% seen once. Described time point: pretreatment peripheral blood. This specimen consisted of PBMCs, obtained around atezolizumab (anti-PD-L1) treatment. The receptor source for this set is an older man with urothelial cancer.

V gene TRBV28 combines with J gene TRBJ1-2; 8 positions match TRBD1. This CDR3 has 16 amino acids. The germline CDR1 and CDR2 sequences are MDHEN and SYDVKM. Trimming at V came to 7 bases and at J to 4 bases, leaving 14 bases not matched to a gene. The CDR3 DNA follows: TGTGCCAGCACGACGACCAGGACAGGGATCATCTATGGCTACACCTTC. It codes for CASTTTRTGIIYGYTF.

There are a few counts of this clone. CDR3 sequence reads: CASSIVTDQPQHF. The CDR3 DNA reads as TGTGCCAGTAGTATAGTAACGGATCAGCCCCAGCATTTT. The chain has TRBV19 and TRBJ1-5; D is undetermined. The CDR3 is made up of 13 amino acids. V lost 1 base, J lost 5 bases, and 6 bases lay in between. Germline V gene lookup returns CDR1 LNHDA and CDR2 SQIVND (reference sequence).

This chain connects TRBV5-1 to TRBJ1-4; 8 bases align to TRBD1. The CDR3 is 15 residues long. The junction had 10 bases not matched to a gene; V was cut back by 4 bases and J by 8 bases. Germline loops: CDR1 SGHRS, CDR2 YFSETQ. The CDR3 spells CASSPNRGGEEKLFF. Here the CDR3 DNA reads TGCGCCAGCAGCCCAAACAGGGGGGGTGAGGAAAAACTGTTTTTT.

This clone is a singleton in its sample. CDR3 in amino acids: CASSTPGSHQPQHF. CDR3 DNA sequence: TGTGCCAGCAGTACACCAGGGTCTCATCAGCCCCAGCATTTT. The chain employs TRBV28 and TRBJ1-5; maybe TRBD1 (5 bases). V gave up 5 bases and J gave up 5 bases, with 13 bases separating them. This CDR3 is 14 amino acids long. The germline V gene encodes CDR1 MDHEN and CDR2 SYDVKM. The full variable domain, in which reference TRBV28 and TRBJ1-5 provide the parts outside the CDR3, is DVKVTQSSRYLVKRTGEKVFLECVQDMDHENMFWYRQDPGLGLRLIYFSYDVKMKEKGDIPEGYSVSREKKERFSLILESASTNQTSMYLCASSTPGSHQPQHFGDGTRLSIL.

The chain is built from TRBV28 and TRBJ1-5, with TRBD1 identical over 10 bases. CDR1 and CDR2 from the germline V gene are MDHEN and SYDVKM. With V trimmed by 5 bases and J by 10 bases, 8 bases remained unmatched. The CDR3 covers 14 residues. The CDR3 DNA reads as TGTGCCAGCAGTCTCGGGACAGGGGCAAGACCCCAGCATTTT. Protein sequence: CASSLGTGARPQHF.

The chain couples TRBV2 to TRBJ2-2; the match to TRBD2 covers 14 bases. Per germline, CDR1 SNHLY and CDR2 FYNNEI. Losses at the gene ends were 7 bases for V and 10 bases for J; bases not matched to a gene: 5. The CDR3 is made up of 14 amino acids. CDR3 nucleotide sequence: TGTGCCAGCAAAGGGACTAGCGGGAGTTCGGAGCTGTTTTTT. Protein product: CASKGTSGSSELFF.

The genes are TRBV27 and TRBJ2-2; the match to TRBD2 covers 13 bases. Per germline, CDR1 MNHEY and CDR2 SMNVEV (reference sequence). Unmatched junction bases numbered 4, after V lost 6 bases and J lost 3 bases. CDR3 size: 16 residues. This chain's CDR3 is CASRPGLAGYTGELFF. The CDR3, as DNA: TGTGCCAGCAGACCGGGACTAGCGGGATACACCGGGGAGCTGTTTTTT.

J is TRBJ2-2 and V is TRBV19; maybe TRBD2 (7 bases). The CDR3 has 13 amino acids. V was trimmed by 11 bases and J by 0 bases, leaving 10 bases between them. Germline CDR1 reads LNHDA; CDR2 reads SQIVND (reference sequence). CDR3 in DNA: TGTGCCGCCGGGGGGCCGAACACCGGGGAGCTGTTTTTT. It translates to CAAGGPNTGELFF.

This clone was seen only once. The chain joins TRBV19 to TRBJ2-7, with D uncertain. Between the trimmed V and J ends, which lost 4 bases and 2 bases, there was a span of 9 bases. From germline, CDR1 is LNHDA and CDR2 SQIVND (reference sequence). The CDR3 loop spans 13 amino acids. CDR3 in amino acids: CASSSGITYEQYF. The DNA for the CDR3 is TGTGCCAGTAGTAGCGGCATTACCTACGAGCAGTACTTC.

This chain links TRBV7-9 with TRBJ2-7; D may be TRBD2 (6 bases). The V end lost 0 bases, the J end lost 0 bases, and 12 bases lay between the germline ends. The CDR3 contains 16 residues. The germline CDR1 and CDR2 sequences are SEHNR and FQNEAQ (reference sequence). The CDR3: CASSLAGGVSSYEQYF. The CDR3 DNA is TGTGCCAGCAGCTTAGCGGGCGGGGTGAGCTCCTACGAGCAGTACTTC. Filled out from reference TRBV7-9 and TRBJ2-7, the complete variable domain reads DTGVSQNPRHKITKRGQNVTFRCDPISEHNRLYWYRQTLGQGPEFLTYFQNEAQLEKSRLLSDRFSAERPKGSFSTLEIQRTEQGDSAMYLCASSLAGGVSSYEQYFGPGTRLTVT.